These 3 T cell receptor beta chains originate from one sample sequenced in a study of T cell clones after liver transplantation. The repertoire was sequenced with immunoSEQ multiplex PCR; TCRdb's copy has only in-frame clones and lacks some. The sample contains fewer than 80,000 clones, 84% of which appear only once. Sequenced here: CD4+ T cells from blood, sampled roughly 50 months after liver transplant. Receptors originate from a human patient who received a liver transplant. Some T cells could come from the graft donor.

The chain couples TRBV4-2 to TRBJ2-3; D gene uncertain. V was shortened by 0 bases and J by 5 bases, with 18 bases between the two germline ends. The V gene's germline CDR1 is LGHNA and CDR2 YNFKEQ. The CDR3 totals 17 residues. The chain's CDR3 is CASSQDQTTLNLDTQYF. The CDR3 nucleotides read TGTGCCAGCAGCCAAGACCAAACCACGTTAAATCTAGATACGCAGTATTTT.

This chain links TRBV5-4 with TRBJ1-4; 7 bases map to TRBD1. The CDR3 covers 14 residues. Germline loops: CDR1 SGHNT, CDR2 YYREEE (reference sequence). Losses at the gene ends were 4 bases for V and 3 bases for J; bases not matched to a gene: 3. The CDR3 DNA follows: TGTGCCAGCAGCAGGCAGGGGGCTAATGAAAAACTGTTTTTT. Amino acids: CASSRQGANEKLFF. Filled out from reference TRBV5-4 and TRBJ1-4, the complete variable domain reads ETGVTQSPTHLIKTRGQQVTLRCSSQSGHNTVSWYQQALGQGPQFIFQYYREEENGRGNFPPRFSGLQFPNYSSELNVNALELDDSALYLCASSRQGANEKLFFGSGTQLSVL.

This clone has a handful of counts. The gene calls are TRBV19 and TRBJ2-7; D gene uncertain. CDR1 and CDR2 (germline): LNHDA, SQIVND (reference sequence). The CDR3 extends over 13 amino acids. V lost 3 bases and J 2 bases, leaving 8 bases between the germline ends. As DNA, the CDR3 is TGTGCCAGTAGTATGACCAGTACCTACGAGCAGTACTTC. This translates into CASSMTSTYEQYF.